This T cell receptor beta chain comes out of a study of cytomegalovirus exposure and HLA in healthy donors. The primer mix had 60 Vbeta and 13 Jbeta primers. Libraries were prepared by immunoSEQ multiplex PCR; TCRdb keeps only in-frame clonotypes and omits some of them. The sample carries tens of thousands of clones, roughly 70% recorded once. Trimming cost V 4 bases and J 5 bases, with 14 bases left between them. The CDR3 has 14 residues. The sequence was collected from a woman aged 50 to 60 in good health and CMV-seropositive. Sequenced sample: PBMCs. This chain connects TRBV23-1 to TRBJ1-1; D is unresolved. TRBV23-1 is given ORF status, its function remaining uncertain. CDR3 sequence reads: CASSLDGFVTEAFF. The CDR3, as DNA: TGCGCCAGCAGTCTTGACGGGTTTGTGACTGAAGCTTTCTTT.